This T cell receptor (beta chain) was observed in a study of blood T cells in healthy people across ages. Whole-study results and caveats: Relative to aged donors, long-lived donors carried more naive CD4+ cells and displayed higher diversity.

CDR1 is MNHEY, CDR2 SMNVEV, per germline (reference sequence). V shed 6 bases and J 1 base; nucleotides not matched to a gene: 5. CDR3 length: 14 amino acids. This clonotype has a handful of counts. Its antigen is as yet unknown. Extraction yielded at least 5 micrograms of total RNA per sample. A second roughly 6 to 12 cycle PCR used barcoded and J-beta primers. TCRdb re-called the 5' RACE reads through MiXCR, storing one row per CDR3 protein. This repertoire shows about 1.4 million distinct CDR3 sequences, approximately 60% found once; its top ten account for 6.5% to 8.5%. This clonotype was obtained from a man aged 18 to 29 in good health. V is TRBV27 and J is TRBJ1-1; TRBD1 matches at 7 bases. Sequencing was carried out using blood. As DNA, the CDR3 is TGTGCCAGCAGATTGTGGACAGGGAACACTGAAGCTTTCTTT. Its translation is CASRLWTGNTEAFF.